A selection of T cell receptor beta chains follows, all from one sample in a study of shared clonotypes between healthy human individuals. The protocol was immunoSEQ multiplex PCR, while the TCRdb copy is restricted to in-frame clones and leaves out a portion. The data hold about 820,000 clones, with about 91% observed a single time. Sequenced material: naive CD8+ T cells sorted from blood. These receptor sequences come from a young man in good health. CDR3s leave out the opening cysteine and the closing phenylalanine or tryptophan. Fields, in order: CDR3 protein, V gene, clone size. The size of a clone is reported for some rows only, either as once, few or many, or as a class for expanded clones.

CDR3aa: ASSPTLTGLPVGSWYNEQF; v_gene: TRBV4-2; abundance: -
CDR3aa: AWRGGGLDQPQH; v_gene: TRBV30; abundance: -
CDR3aa: ASSPQGDARSYEQY; v_gene: TRBV4-3; abundance: -
CDR3aa: ASSSGTGNQPQH; v_gene: TRBV28; abundance: few
CDR3aa: ASSPQDLYGYT; v_gene: TRBV2; abundance: -
CDR3aa: ASSPQRSGSYNEQF; v_gene: TRBV7-9; abundance: -
CDR3aa: ASSPNRELF; v_gene: TRBV7-9; abundance: -
CDR3aa: ASSYSFGRDTDTQY; v_gene: TRBV6-5; abundance: -
CDR3aa: AWRPGTRTLNEQF; v_gene: TRBV30; abundance: -
CDR3aa: ASSPSGAMVWDGYT; v_gene: TRBV9; abundance: -
CDR3aa: ASSDTDSPGDTQY; v_gene: TRBV6-4; abundance: -
CDR3aa: ASSGGAYEQY; v_gene: TRBV19; abundance: -
CDR3aa: ASSVEGGYNEQF; v_gene: TRBV9; abundance: -
CDR3aa: ASSLAGGSYEQY; v_gene: TRBV7-6; abundance: few
CDR3aa: SVDGLGENGYEQY; v_gene: TRBV29-1; abundance: -
CDR3aa: ASSPRQVSGANVLT; v_gene: TRBV9; abundance: -
CDR3aa: ASSHRFLDRGRDTQY; v_gene: TRBV27; abundance: -
CDR3aa: ASSYSPKTGGF; v_gene: TRBV6-6; abundance: -
CDR3aa: ASSEEGRGDSGANVLT; v_gene: TRBV6-1; abundance: -
CDR3aa: ASSLVGGQYEQY; v_gene: TRBV11-2; abundance: -
CDR3aa: ASSLGQGEFTEAF; v_gene: TRBV4-1; abundance: -
CDR3aa: ASSTEGQPPGELF; v_gene: TRBV9; abundance: -
CDR3aa: ASSYVTGGPRETQY; v_gene: TRBV6-6; abundance: -
CDR3aa: ASSRRPGTKRTGELF; v_gene: TRBV11-2; abundance: once
CDR3aa: ASSLEGENTEAF; v_gene: TRBV13; abundance: -
CDR3aa: ASSVAAGGYEQY; v_gene: TRBV28; abundance: -
CDR3aa: ASSSAVSTDTQY; v_gene: TRBV27; abundance: -
CDR3aa: ASSPGGGMFEQF; v_gene: TRBV7-9; abundance: once
CDR3aa: ASSLTGTSSQPQH; v_gene: TRBV6-1; abundance: -
CDR3aa: VRSLVRSDREAAIAYEQY; v_gene: TRBV7-5; abundance: -
CDR3aa: ASSLTGGWEQF; v_gene: TRBV7-9; abundance: -
CDR3aa: ASSAGTSGRANIYEQY; v_gene: TRBV13; abundance: -
CDR3aa: ASSVNPGELF; v_gene: TRBV9; abundance: -
CDR3aa: ASNNPGQSYEQY; v_gene: TRBV19; abundance: -
CDR3aa: ASSSTYTQY; v_gene: TRBV28; abundance: few
CDR3aa: ASSFGRGAENEKLF; v_gene: TRBV7-9; abundance: -
CDR3aa: ASSHRLAGVDEQY; v_gene: TRBV4-1; abundance: -
CDR3aa: ASRRQGVGSYEQY; v_gene: TRBV28; abundance: -
CDR3aa: ASSYSLGENHEQY; v_gene: TRBV6-6; abundance: -
CDR3aa: ASSIPLGRGTYNEQF; v_gene: TRBV19; abundance: -
CDR3aa: ASSIAVREAYNEQF; v_gene: TRBV19; abundance: -
CDR3aa: ASSSSDRGTYEQY; v_gene: TRBV7-9; abundance: few
CDR3aa: ASSGAGTGRETQY; v_gene: TRBV5-1; abundance: -